This T cell receptor beta chain was documented in a study of T cell responses to AZD1222 COVID-19 vaccine. General study results and limits: Spike-specific TCR breadth and depth went up after people got two AZD1222 doses.

Method: immunoSEQ multiplex PCR; TCRdb's copy keeps in-frame clones and lacks some. Among about 140,000 clones listed, around 92% were seen once. Notes on this clone: What it recognizes is unknown.

The V gene lost 6 bases and the J gene lost 7 bases, with 10 bases spanning the gap. This CDR3 spans 12 amino acids. Germline CDR1 is LNHDA and CDR2 is SQIVND (reference sequence). The sample was peripheral blood, taken after recovery from COVID-19. This sequence joins TRBV19 and TRBJ2-1; D is undetermined. This receptor was obtained from an adult who had recovered from COVID-19. The CDR3 coding sequence is TGTGCCAGTAGCGTACGAGGAAATGAGCAGTTCTTC. It encodes CASSVRGNEQFF.